Following are 20 T cell receptor beta chains from one sample sequenced in a study of blood T cells in healthy people across ages. The second PCR ran roughly 7 to 12 cycles with a sample-barcoded 5' primer and J-beta primers. TCRdb processed the 5' RACE reads anew with MiXCR; each CDR3 protein has one entry. The repertoire holds 2 million or so distinct CDR3 sequences, with around 48% as singletons. Sequencing used blood. All receptors come from a woman between 35 and 50 years old in good health.

This clonotype was recorded a few times. The chain uses TRBV3-1 and TRBJ2-5, with 7 bases fitting TRBD1. The V segment lost 1 base and the J segment 1 base; nucleotides outside the gene matches: 6. The germline V gene has CDR1 LGHDT and CDR2 YNNKEL (reference sequence). The CDR3 is 16 amino acids. CDR3 amino acids: CASSQVGGQLQETQYF. CDR3 sequence (DNA): TGTGCCAGCAGCCAAGTAGGGGGACAGCTCCAAGAGACCCAGTACTTC.

The CDR3 region is CAVDGRWNQPQHF. The CDR3, as DNA: TGTGCCGTTGACGGCCGTTGGAATCAGCCCCAGCATTTT. The gene calls are TRBV27 and TRBJ1-5; D uncertain. Deletions cut 11 bases from V and 4 bases from J, with 15 bases between. Germline V gene sequence: CDR1 MNHEY, CDR2 SMNVEV (reference sequence). The CDR3 sequence is 13 residues long.

The chain has TRBV29-1 and TRBJ1-4, with D possibly matching TRBD1 (6 bases). V lost 5 bases and J 8 bases, leaving 15 bases between the germline ends. The CDR3 totals 13 residues. Germline V gene data show CDR1 as SQVTM and CDR2 as ANQGSEA. This CDR3 is CSVTDRFGEKLFF. In DNA, the CDR3 is TGCAGCGTTACCGACAGGTTCGGCGAAAAACTGTTTTTT.

The rearrangement links TRBV28 to TRBJ2-3; the match to TRBD1 covers 9 bases. The CDR3 is 16 amino acids. Germline lookup yields CDR1 MDHEN and CDR2 SYDVKM. V shed 6 bases, J shed 5 bases, and the junction held 12 bases outside the gene matches. The chain's CDR3 is CASRLRTGAYRDTQYF. The CDR3 bases are TGTGCCAGCAGACTCCGGACAGGGGCTTATAGAGATACGCAGTATTTT.

This clonotype was detected many times. This chain uses TRBV10-3 with TRBJ2-5, with 8 bases matching TRBD1. This CDR3 contains 12 residues. Germline CDR1 is ENHRY and CDR2 is SYGVKD. V dropped 6 bases and J dropped 5; count of bases not matched to a gene: 2. CDR3 bases: TGTGCCATCAGCGGACAGGGCGAGACCCAGTACTTC. It is translated as CAISGQGETQYF.

The CDR3, as DNA: TGTGCCAGCAGCTTGGCTTTGACTAGCGGGGGTGTCAATGAGCAGTTCTTC. Its translation: CASSLALTSGGVNEQFF. The chain recombines TRBV5-8 with TRBJ2-1; 12 positions match TRBD2. The CDR3 runs 17 residues. After removal of 0 bases from V and 6 bases from J, the junction contained 7 bases not matched to a gene. Germline-derived CDR1 and CDR2 are SGHTS and YDEGEE.

This clonotype was recorded at least ten times. The V call is TRBV4-2, the J call TRBJ2-5; 8 nucleotides agree with TRBD2. The CDR3 totals 17 residues. CDR1 is LGHNA, CDR2 YNFKEQ, per germline. Trimming removed 0 bases from V and 2 bases from J; junction bases left unmatched: 8. Here the CDR3 DNA reads TGTGCCAGCAGCCAAGATCCCCCGGGGGGGGTACAAGAGACCCAGTACTTC. Protein product: CASSQDPPGGVQETQYF.

This clonotype was seen a few times. The chain joins TRBV7-2 to TRBJ2-5; 11 nucleotides align to TRBD1. Germline CDR1 reads SGHTA; CDR2 reads FQGNSA. The CDR3 totals 13 residues. Germline trimming cut 3 bases from V and 10 bases from J; bases unmatched to any gene: 4. CDR3 protein: CASSFGGTGGQYF. For the CDR3, the DNA is TGTGCCAGCAGCTTTGGGGGGACAGGGGGCCAGTACTTC.

This clonotype was seen a handful of times. The chain combines TRBV14 with TRBJ2-5, with no clear D. CDR3 size: 14 residues. Germline V gene data show CDR1 as SGHDN and CDR2 as FVKESK. Trimming cost V 1 base and J 4 bases, with 10 bases left between them. CDR3 nucleotides: TGTGCCAGCAGCCAAGTCTCCGGACGAGAGACCCAGTACTTC. The encoded protein is CASSQVSGRETQYF.

This clonotype was recorded a few times. The V gene is TRBV9, the J gene TRBJ2-3; D is possibly TRBD1 or TRBD2 (5 bases each). The V and J ends lost 4 bases and 10 bases respectively, with 16 bases between them. The CDR3 is made up of 13 amino acids. CDR1 and CDR2 from the germline V gene are SGDLS and YYNGEE. CDR3 sequence reads: CASSFRTLGAQYF. CDR3 sequence (DNA): TGTGCCAGCAGCTTCCGAACACTAGGGGCGCAGTATTTT.

This clonotype occurred a few times. V gene TRBV20-1 combines with J gene TRBJ2-3, with a possible D match to TRBD2 (5 bases). V dropped 3 bases and J dropped 6 bases, with 10 bases sitting between them. The CDR3 spans 12 residues. Germline CDR1 and CDR2: DFQATT and SNEGSKA (reference sequence). CDR3 region: CSASAGEDTQYF. The CDR3 DNA reads as TGCAGTGCTAGCGCTGGGGAGGATACGCAGTATTTT.

Comment on this clonotype: An end of the junction differs from the germline gene, which may be a read error. CDR3 nucleotide sequence: TGTGCCGGCAGCTTAGGACAGTATGAAGAGACCCAGTACTTC. Protein: CAGSLGQYEETQYF. This sequence joins TRBV7-9 and TRBJ2-7; tentatively, D is TRBD1 (6 bases). The J call may be mistaken, given a closer DNA end match to TRBJ2-5. There are 14 residues in the CDR3. CDR1 and CDR2 from the germline V gene are SEHNR and FQNEAQ (reference sequence).

This chain links TRBV5-1 with TRBJ2-1; no reliable D call. The CDR3 length is 15 residues. Germline values: CDR1 SGHRS, CDR2 YFSETQ. V lost 0 bases, J lost 4 bases, and 11 bases lay in between. The CDR3 protein is CASSLAKPSYNEQFF. In DNA form, the CDR3 reads TGCGCCAGCAGCTTGGCTAAGCCTTCATACAATGAGCAGTTCTTC.

The CDR3 region has the DNA TGTGCCAGCAGTGAACAACGGACCCAGTACTTC. It yields the protein CASSEQRTQYF. V is TRBV2 and J is TRBJ2-7; D remains ambiguous. The tail of the sequence fits TRBJ2-5 better, so the J call may be wrong. Per germline, CDR1 SNHLY and CDR2 FYNNEI. This CDR3 is built from 11 residues.

The chain has TRBV4-3 and TRBJ1-1; 8 nucleotides line up with TRBD1. Germline V gene sequence: CDR1 LGHNA, CDR2 YSLEER. Trimming at V came to 4 bases and at J to 4 bases, leaving 8 bases not matched to a gene. The CDR3 extends over 15 amino acids. The CDR3 sequence is CASSPKGQGTTEAFF. The CDR3 DNA sequence: TGCGCCAGCAGCCCGAAAGGACAGGGAACCACTGAAGCTTTCTTT.

Worth noting for this clonotype: Mismatch with germline at one junction end may stem from a read error. This sequence joins TRBV2 and TRBJ2-3, with TRBD1 matching over 8 bases. CDR1 and CDR2 from the germline V gene are SNHLY and FYNNEI. The CDR3 runs to 14 residues. This CDR3 reads CASKIQGGTGTQYF. CDR3 nucleotide sequence: TGTGCCAGCAAAATACAGGGCGGGACAGGTACGCAGTATTTT.

The J gene is TRBJ2-1, the V gene TRBV20-1; the match to TRBD2 covers 12 bases. Germline loops: CDR1 DFQATT, CDR2 SNEGSKA (reference sequence). Trimming took 0 bases from V and 7 from J; bases not matched to a gene: 10. The CDR3 has 17 amino acids. The CDR3 coding sequence is TGCAGTGCTAGAGATGGTCGGGCTAGCGGGGGGGCGAATGAGCAGTTCTTC. Its translation: CSARDGRASGGANEQFF.

The rearrangement links TRBV5-6 to TRBJ2-1, with TRBD2 matching 10 bases. CDR3 length equals 16 residues. Germline CDR1 SGHDT, CDR2 YYEEEE. Trimming removed 5 bases from V and 1 base from J; junction bases left unmatched: 6. The CDR3 DNA reads as TGTGCCAGCAGACCTACTAGCGGGGAATCCTACAATGAGCAGTTCTTC. Translated: CASRPTSGESYNEQFF.

The chain links TRBV6-5 to TRBJ2-5, with D hard to call. There are 13 residues in the CDR3. From germline, CDR1 is MNHEY and CDR2 SVGAGI. Trimming removed 7 bases from V and 3 bases from J, with 12 bases in between. In DNA, the CDR3 is TGTGCCAGCATCGCAGGAAGGGAAGAGACCCAGTACTTC. Its protein product is CASIAGREETQYF.

The gene calls are TRBV20-1 and TRBJ2-7; 11 nucleotides match TRBD2. Germline V gene sequence: CDR1 DFQATT, CDR2 SNEGSKA (reference sequence). This CDR3 contains 14 residues. The V and J ends lost 6 bases and 7 bases, in that order; junction bases with no gene match: 11. CDR3 residues: CSASLAGGQGEQYF. The DNA for the CDR3 is TGCAGTGCCTCCCTAGCGGGGGGCCAAGGTGAGCAGTACTTC.